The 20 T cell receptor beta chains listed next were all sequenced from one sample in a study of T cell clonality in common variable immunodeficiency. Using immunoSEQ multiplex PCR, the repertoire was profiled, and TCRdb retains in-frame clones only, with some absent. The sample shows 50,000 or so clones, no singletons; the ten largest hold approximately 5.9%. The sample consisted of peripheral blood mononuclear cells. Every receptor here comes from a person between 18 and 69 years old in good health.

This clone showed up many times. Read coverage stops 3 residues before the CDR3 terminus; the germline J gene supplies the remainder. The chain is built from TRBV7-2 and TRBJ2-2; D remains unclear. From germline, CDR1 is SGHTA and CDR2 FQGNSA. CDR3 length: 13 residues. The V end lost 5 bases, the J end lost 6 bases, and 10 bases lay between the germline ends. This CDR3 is CASSVVLAGELFF. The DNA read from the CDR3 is TGTGCCAGCAGCGTGGTCTTAGCCGGGGAG.

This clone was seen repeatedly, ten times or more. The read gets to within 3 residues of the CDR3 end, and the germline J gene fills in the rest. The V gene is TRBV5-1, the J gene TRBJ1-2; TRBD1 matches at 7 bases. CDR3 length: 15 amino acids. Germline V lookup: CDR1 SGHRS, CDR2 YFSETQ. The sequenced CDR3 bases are TGCGCCAGCAGCACCGCCGGGACAGTGTGGGAGGGC. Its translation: CASSTAGTVWEG. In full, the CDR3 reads CASSTAGTVWEGYTF. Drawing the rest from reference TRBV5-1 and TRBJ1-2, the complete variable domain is KAGVTQTPRYLIKTRGQQVTLSCSPISGHRSVSWYQQTPGQGLQFLFEYFSETQRNKGNFPGRFSGRQFSNSRSEMNVSTLELGDSALYLCASSTAGTVWEGYTFGSGTRLTVV.

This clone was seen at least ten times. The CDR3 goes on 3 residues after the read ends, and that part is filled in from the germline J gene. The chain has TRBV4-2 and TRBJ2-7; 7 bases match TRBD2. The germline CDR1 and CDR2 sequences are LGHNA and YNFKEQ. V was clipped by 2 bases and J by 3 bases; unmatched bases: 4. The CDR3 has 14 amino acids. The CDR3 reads CASSQRTRDYEQYF. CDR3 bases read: TGTGCCAGCAGCCAACGGACTAGAGACTACGAG.

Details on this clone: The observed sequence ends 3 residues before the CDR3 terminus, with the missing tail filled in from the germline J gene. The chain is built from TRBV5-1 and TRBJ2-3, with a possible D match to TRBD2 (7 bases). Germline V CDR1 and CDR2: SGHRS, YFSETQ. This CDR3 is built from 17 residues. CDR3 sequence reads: CASSLEVGGATQETQYF. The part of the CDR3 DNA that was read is TGCGCCAGCAGCTTGGAGGTTGGGGGGGCCACCCAAGAGACG. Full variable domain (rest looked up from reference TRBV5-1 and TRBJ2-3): KAGVTQTPRYLIKTRGQQVTLSCSPISGHRSVSWYQQTPGQGLQFLFEYFSETQRNKGNFPGRFSGRQFSNSRSEMNVSTLELGDSALYLCASSLEVGGATQETQYFGPGTRLTVL.

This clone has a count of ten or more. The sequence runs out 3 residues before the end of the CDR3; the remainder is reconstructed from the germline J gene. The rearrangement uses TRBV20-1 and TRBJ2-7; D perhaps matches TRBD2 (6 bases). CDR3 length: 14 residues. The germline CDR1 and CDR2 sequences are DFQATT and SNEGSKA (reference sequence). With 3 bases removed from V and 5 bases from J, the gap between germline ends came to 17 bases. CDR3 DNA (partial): TGCAGTGCTAGCGAACCGCGGGGCGGCGACGAG. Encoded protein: CSASEPRGGDE. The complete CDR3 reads CSASEPRGGDEQYF.

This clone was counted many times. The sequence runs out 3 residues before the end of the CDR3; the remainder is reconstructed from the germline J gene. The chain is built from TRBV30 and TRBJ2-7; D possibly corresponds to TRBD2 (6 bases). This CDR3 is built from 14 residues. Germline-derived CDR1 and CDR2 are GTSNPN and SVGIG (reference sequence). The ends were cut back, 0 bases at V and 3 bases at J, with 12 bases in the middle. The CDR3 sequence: CAWSVGGAYYEQYF. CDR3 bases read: TGTGCCTGGAGTGTAGGCGGGGCCTACTACGAG.

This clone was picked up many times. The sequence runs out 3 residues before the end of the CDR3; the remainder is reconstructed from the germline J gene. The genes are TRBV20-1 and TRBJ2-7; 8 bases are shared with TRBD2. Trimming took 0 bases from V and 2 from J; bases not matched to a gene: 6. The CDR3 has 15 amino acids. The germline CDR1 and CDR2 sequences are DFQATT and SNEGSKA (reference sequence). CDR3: CSARDLAGKTYEQYF. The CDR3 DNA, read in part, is TGCAGTGCTAGAGATTTAGCGGGGAAAACCTACGAG.

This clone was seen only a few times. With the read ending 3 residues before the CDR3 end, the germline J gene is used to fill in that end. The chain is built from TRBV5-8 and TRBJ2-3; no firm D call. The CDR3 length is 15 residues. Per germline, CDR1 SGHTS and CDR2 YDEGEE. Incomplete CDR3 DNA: TGTGCCAGCAGCCCACAGTACAGAGTTAATCAGCCG. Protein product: CASSPQYRVNQP. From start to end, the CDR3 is CASSPQYRVNQPQYF.

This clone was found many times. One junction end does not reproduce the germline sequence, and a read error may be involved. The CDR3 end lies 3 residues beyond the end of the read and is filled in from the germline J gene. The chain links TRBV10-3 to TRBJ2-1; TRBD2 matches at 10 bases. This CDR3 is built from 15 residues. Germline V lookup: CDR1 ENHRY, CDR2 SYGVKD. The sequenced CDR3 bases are TGTGCCACCAGTGCGTCTAGCGGGGGTTACAATGAG. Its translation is CATSASSGGYNE. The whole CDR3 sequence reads CATSASSGGYNEQFF.

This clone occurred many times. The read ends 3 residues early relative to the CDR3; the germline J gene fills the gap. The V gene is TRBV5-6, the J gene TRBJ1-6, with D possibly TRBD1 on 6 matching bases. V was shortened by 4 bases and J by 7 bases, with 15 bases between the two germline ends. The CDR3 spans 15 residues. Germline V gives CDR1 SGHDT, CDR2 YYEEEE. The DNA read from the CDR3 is TGTGCCAGCAGCGACCTAACAGGGACAAATTCACCC. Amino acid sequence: CASSDLTGTNSP. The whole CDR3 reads CASSDLTGTNSPLHF.

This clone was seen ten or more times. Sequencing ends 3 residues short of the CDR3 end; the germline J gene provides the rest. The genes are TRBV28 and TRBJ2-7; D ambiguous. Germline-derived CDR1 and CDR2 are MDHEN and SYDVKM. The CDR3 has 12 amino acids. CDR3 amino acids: CAVAENTYEQYF. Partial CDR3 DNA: TGTGCTGTGGCGGAAAATACCTACGAG.

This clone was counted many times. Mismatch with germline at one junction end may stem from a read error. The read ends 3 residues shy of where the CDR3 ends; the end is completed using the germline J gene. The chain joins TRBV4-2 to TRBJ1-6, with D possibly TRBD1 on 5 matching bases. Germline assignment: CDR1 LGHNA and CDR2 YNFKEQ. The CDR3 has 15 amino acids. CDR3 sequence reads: CASSQDIRGETPLHF. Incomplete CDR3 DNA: TGCGCCAGCAGCCAAGATATTCGGGGGGAGACACCC.

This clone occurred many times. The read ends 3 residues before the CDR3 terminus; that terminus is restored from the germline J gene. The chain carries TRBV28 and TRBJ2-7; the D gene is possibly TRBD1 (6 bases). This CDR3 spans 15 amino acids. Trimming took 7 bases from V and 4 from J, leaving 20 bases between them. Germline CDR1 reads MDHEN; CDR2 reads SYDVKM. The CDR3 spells CASNPVTGDNYEQYF. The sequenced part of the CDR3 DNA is TGTGCCAGCAACCCGGTGACAGGAGACAATTACGAG.

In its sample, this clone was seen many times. The CDR3 bases that were read are TGCAGTGCTAGAGTTACCCTATACAATGAG. Encoded protein: CSARVTLYNE. The whole CDR3 is CSARVTLYNEQFF. The rearrangement links TRBV20-1 to TRBJ2-1; no clear D gene. The read ends 3 residues before the CDR3 terminus; that terminus is restored from the germline J gene. The CDR3 runs to 13 residues. CDR1 and CDR2 from the germline V gene are DFQATT and SNEGSKA (reference sequence). V was trimmed by 1 base and J by 4 bases, leaving 8 bases between them.

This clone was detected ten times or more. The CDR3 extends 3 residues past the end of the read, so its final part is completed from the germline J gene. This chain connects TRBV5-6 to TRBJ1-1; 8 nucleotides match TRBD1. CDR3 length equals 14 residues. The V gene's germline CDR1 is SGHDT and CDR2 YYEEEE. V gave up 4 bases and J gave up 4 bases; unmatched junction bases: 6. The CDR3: CASSPDRVGTEAFF. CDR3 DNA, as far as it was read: TGTGCCAGCAGCCCGGACAGGGTAGGCACTGAA.

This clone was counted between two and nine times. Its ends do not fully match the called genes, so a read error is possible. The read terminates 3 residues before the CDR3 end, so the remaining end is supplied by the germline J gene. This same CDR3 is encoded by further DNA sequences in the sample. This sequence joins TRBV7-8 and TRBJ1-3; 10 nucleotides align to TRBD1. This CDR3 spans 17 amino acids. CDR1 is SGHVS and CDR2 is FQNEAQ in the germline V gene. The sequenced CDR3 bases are TGTGCCAGCAGCTTACGGACAGGGGGGAGCTCTGGAAACACA. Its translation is CASSLRTGGSSGNT. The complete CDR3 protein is CASSLRTGGSSGNTIYF.

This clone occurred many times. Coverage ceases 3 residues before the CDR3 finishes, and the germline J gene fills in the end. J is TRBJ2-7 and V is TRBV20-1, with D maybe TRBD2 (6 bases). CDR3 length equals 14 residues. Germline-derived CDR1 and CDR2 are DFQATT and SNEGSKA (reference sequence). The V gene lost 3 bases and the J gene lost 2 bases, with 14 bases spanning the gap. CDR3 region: CSARSGTVPYEQYF. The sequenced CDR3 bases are TGCAGTGCTAGGTCCGGGACTGTCCCCTACGAG.

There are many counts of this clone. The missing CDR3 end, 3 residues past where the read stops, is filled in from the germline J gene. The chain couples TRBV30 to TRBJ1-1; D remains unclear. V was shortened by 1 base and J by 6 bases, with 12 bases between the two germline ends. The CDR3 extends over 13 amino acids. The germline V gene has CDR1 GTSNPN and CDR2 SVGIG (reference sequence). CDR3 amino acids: CAWSDGSSAEAFF. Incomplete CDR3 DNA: TGTGCCTGGAGTGACGGGAGTAGCGCTGAA.

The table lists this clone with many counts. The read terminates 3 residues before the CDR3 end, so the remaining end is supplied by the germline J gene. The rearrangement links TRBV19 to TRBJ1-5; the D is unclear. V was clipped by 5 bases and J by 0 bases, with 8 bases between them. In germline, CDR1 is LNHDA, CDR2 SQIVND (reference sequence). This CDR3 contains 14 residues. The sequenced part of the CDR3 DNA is TGTGCCAGTAGTCCCCAGAATAGCAATCAGCCC. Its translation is CASSPQNSNQP. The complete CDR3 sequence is CASSPQNSNQPQHF.

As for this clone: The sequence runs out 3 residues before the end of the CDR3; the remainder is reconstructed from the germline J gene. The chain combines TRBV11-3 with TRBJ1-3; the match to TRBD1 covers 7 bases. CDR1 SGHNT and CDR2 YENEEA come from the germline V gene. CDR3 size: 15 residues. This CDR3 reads CASRRIRGAGNTIYF. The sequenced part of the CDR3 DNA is TGTGCAAGTCGCCGTATCAGGGGGGCTGGAAACACC.